Each of the 7 T cell receptor beta chains below was sequenced from the same sample in a study of T cells in Graves' hyperthyroidism and ophthalmopathy. Using RNA transcripts as the source, TCR beta CDR3 regions were amplified. A set of HTBI primers served as the primers for a first-round RT-PCR of the TCR CDR3. TCRdb re-analysed the multiplex PCR reads in MiXCR, keeping a single row per CDR3 protein. In the table there are about 640,000 distinct CDR3 sequences, 20% to 25% of which are singletons. The sequenced sample consisted of blood. The source is a man aged 25-45 years with Graves' ophthalmopathy.

The chain combines TRBV4-1 with TRBJ2-1; no definite D call. This CDR3 is 14 amino acids long. The germline gives CDR1 MGHRA, CDR2 YSYEKL. The V end was cut by 0 bases, the J end by 8 bases, with 11 bases between. CDR3 nucleotide sequence: TGCGCCAGCAGCCAAGAAGGCAGCTTTGATGAGCAGTTCTTC. Protein sequence: CASSQEGSFDEQFF.

This clonotype was recorded at least ten times. The rearrangement links TRBV27 to TRBJ2-3, with no clear D. V gave up 2 bases and J gave up 2 bases, with 8 bases separating them. Germline V gene sequence: CDR1 MNHEY, CDR2 SMNVEV (reference sequence). The CDR3 contains 14 residues. CDR3 region: CASSLSRATDTQYF. Written as DNA, the CDR3 is TGTGCCAGCAGTTTAAGTAGGGCCACAGATACGCAGTATTTT.

V is TRBV20-1 and J is TRBJ2-7; 7 nucleotides line up with TRBD2. Germline lookup yields CDR1 DFQATT and CDR2 SNEGSKA (reference sequence). The CDR3 extends over 15 amino acids. The ends lost 5 bases at V and 2 bases at J; junction bases unmatched: 12. The CDR3 region is CSAGGSSGNPYEQYF. CDR3 DNA sequence: TGCAGTGCTGGAGGATCTAGCGGAAATCCCTACGAGCAGTACTTC.

This rearrangement joins TRBV12-3 or TRBV12-4 to TRBJ2-1; unclear D gene. The CDR3 consists of 16 residues. The germline V and J ends were trimmed by 3 bases and 4 bases, with 16 bases remaining between them. CDR3 in amino acids: CASSFIRLSLYNEQFF. CDR3 coding DNA: TGTGCCAGCAGTTTTATCAGGCTAAGCCTTTACAATGAGCAGTTCTTC.

In regard to this clonotype: A much larger clonotype is one base distant, so this may be a read error. The chain couples TRBV28 to TRBJ1-5; 7 bases map to TRBD1. Germline values: CDR1 MDHEN, CDR2 SYDVKM. The CDR3 extends over 16 amino acids. The V and J ends lost 6 bases and 4 bases, in that order; junction bases with no gene match: 12. CDR3 residues: CASRRASDRRNQPQHF. CDR3 DNA: TGTGCCAGCAGACGGGCATCGGACAGGCGGAATCAGCCCCAGCATTTT.

This clonotype was counted between two and nine times. The chain uses TRBV20-1 and TRBJ2-1; TRBD2 aligns across 14 bases. This CDR3 is built from 13 residues. Germline CDR1 DFQATT, CDR2 SNEGSKA (reference sequence). Germline trimming cut 7 bases from V and 9 bases from J; bases unmatched to any gene: 5. This CDR3 is CSGGTSGRGEQFF. The CDR3, as DNA: TGCAGTGGGGGGACTAGCGGGAGAGGTGAGCAGTTCTTC.

As for this clonotype: At one of its ends the junction is not consistent with the germline gene, which may arise from a read error. The J gene is TRBJ1-1, the V gene TRBV28, with 7 nucleotides matching TRBD1. Germline CDR1 reads MDHEN; CDR2 reads SYDVKM. The CDR3 is made up of 15 amino acids. The CDR3, as DNA: TGTACCAGCAGTCCCCGGACAGGTATGAACACTGAAGCTTTCTTT. It encodes CTSSPRTGMNTEAFF.